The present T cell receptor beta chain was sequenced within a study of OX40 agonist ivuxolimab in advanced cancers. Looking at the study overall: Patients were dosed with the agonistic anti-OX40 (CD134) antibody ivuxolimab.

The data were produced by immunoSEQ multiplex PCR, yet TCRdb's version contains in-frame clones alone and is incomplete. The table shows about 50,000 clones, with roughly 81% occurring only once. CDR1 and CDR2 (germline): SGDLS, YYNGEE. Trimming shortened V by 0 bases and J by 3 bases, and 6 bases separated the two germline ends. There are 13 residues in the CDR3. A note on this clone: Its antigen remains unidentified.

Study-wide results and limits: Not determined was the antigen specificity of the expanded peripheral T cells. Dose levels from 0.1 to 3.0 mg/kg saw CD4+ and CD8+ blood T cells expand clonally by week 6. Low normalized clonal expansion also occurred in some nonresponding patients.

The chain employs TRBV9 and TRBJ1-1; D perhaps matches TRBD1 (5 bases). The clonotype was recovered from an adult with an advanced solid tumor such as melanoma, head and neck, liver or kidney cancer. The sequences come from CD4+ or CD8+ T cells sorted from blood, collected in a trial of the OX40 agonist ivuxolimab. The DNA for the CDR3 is TGTGCCAGCAGCGTAGGGGACTACACTGAAGCTTTCTTT. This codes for CASSVGDYTEAFF.